This passage covers 18 T cell receptor beta chains from one sample sequenced in a study of shared clonotypes between healthy human individuals (dated by TCRdb to between 2020 and 2021). Library generation was performed with the immunoSEQ multiplex PCR assay. TCRdb's version of the immuneACCESS table is confined to in-frame rearrangements and falls short of the full clone set. An unresolved V gene accounts for under half of the shortfall where checked; the remainder is of unknown origin. Counted in this sample were more than 2 million clones; approximately 94% of them appeared once. Of the sample, 1.1% falls within the top ten clones. For the CD8 naive samples, CD45RO-negative cells were positively selected for CCR7, yielding a CD45RA+CCR7+ population from which TemRA cells were excluded. Sequenced: naive CD8+ T cells sorted from blood. Sample cell subset or site, as interpreted from the label and publication: CD45RA+CCR7+. The source is a man aged 18 to 29 in good health.

This chain connects TRBV19 to TRBJ2-1, with TRBD2 matching 7 bases. The germline V gene encodes CDR1 LNHDA and CDR2 SQIVND (reference sequence). The CDR3 has 14 residues. V shed 5 bases, J shed 9 bases, and the junction held 10 bases outside the gene matches. CDR3 sequence (DNA): TGTGCCAGTAGTGCCCTGACTAGCCGGACTGAGCAGTTCTTC. This gives the protein CASSALTSRTEQFF. The complete variable domain, with remaining parts taken from reference TRBV19 and TRBJ2-1, reads DGGITQSPKYLFRKEGQNVTLSCEQNLNHDAMYWYRQDPGQGLRLIYYSQIVNDFQKGDIAEGYSVSREKKESFPLTVTSAQKNPTAFYLCASSALTSRTEQFFGPGTRLTVL.

The chain has TRBV6-1 and TRBJ1-1, with D maybe TRBD1 (5 bases). V lost 8 bases and J lost 4, with 17 bases in between. The CDR3 length is 14 residues. Germline-derived CDR1 and CDR2 are MNHNS and SASEGT. CDR3: CASRIGGLGTEAFF. The CDR3 bases are TGTGCCAGCCGGATTGGGGGTTTGGGCACTGAAGCTTTCTTT.

The chain couples TRBV2 to TRBJ2-1; 7 bases match TRBD2. V shed 6 bases, J shed 6 bases, and the junction held 5 bases outside the gene matches. The CDR3 is 13 residues long. Germline values: CDR1 SNHLY, CDR2 FYNNEI. The CDR3 loop is CASRETSFNEQFF. CDR3 DNA sequence: TGTGCCAGCAGGGAGACTAGCTTCAATGAGCAGTTCTTC.

The genes are TRBV2 and TRBJ1-1; 8 nucleotides match TRBD1. CDR3 size: 14 residues. Germline values: CDR1 SNHLY, CDR2 FYNNEI. The V gene end was trimmed by 4 bases and the J gene end by 4 bases; junction bases not matched to a gene: 5. The CDR3 loop reads CASSGGQGLTEAFF. The CDR3 bases are TGTGCCAGCAGTGGAGGACAGGGACTCACTGAAGCTTTCTTT.

V usage is TRBV9 and J usage is TRBJ2-2; TRBD2 is a possible D gene (6 bases). Trimming removed 0 bases at V and 1 base at J, with 10 bases between. Germline V gene lookup returns CDR1 SGDLS and CDR2 YYNGEE. The CDR3 spans 16 residues. CDR3 protein: CASSVAFSGNTGELFF. In nucleotides, the CDR3 is TGTGCCAGCAGCGTAGCTTTTAGCGGGAACACCGGGGAGCTGTTTTTT.

This chain connects TRBV7-9 to TRBJ2-5; possible D gene TRBD1, 7 bases. This CDR3 region has 15 residues. Trimming stripped 5 bases from V and 3 bases from J, with 16 bases between. Germline V gene sequence: CDR1 SEHNR, CDR2 FQNEAQ (reference sequence). Here the CDR3 reads CASSRGGTDKETQYF. The CDR3, as DNA: TGTGCCAGCAGCCGCGGAGGGACAGACAAAGAGACCCAGTACTTC.

For the CDR3, the DNA is TGTGCCAGCAGTTTGATTGGGGGGACTAGCGGCTACAATGAGCAGTTCTTC. Residues: CASSLIGGTSGYNEQFF. This rearrangement joins TRBV27 to TRBJ2-1; 11 nucleotides match TRBD2. The CDR3 sequence is 17 residues long. The germline V gene has CDR1 MNHEY and CDR2 SMNVEV (reference sequence). V shed 3 bases and J 3 bases; nucleotides not matched to a gene: 7.

Concerning this clone itself: Other DNA variants within this sample encode the same CDR3. This chain joins TRBV5-1 and TRBJ1-1, with unresolved D. Trimming left V 0 bases short and J 1 base short, with 4 bases between. The CDR3 is made up of 13 amino acids. Germline V gene lookup returns CDR1 SGHRS and CDR2 YFSETQ. The CDR3 protein is CASSLGENTEAFF. The CDR3 DNA reads as TGCGCCAGCAGCTTGGGGGAGAACACTGAAGCTTTCTTT.

The chain joins TRBV4-3 to TRBJ2-6; no clear D. The V end lost 0 bases, the J end lost 2 bases, and 5 bases lay between the germline ends. The CDR3 runs to 15 residues. The germline V gene encodes CDR1 LGHNA and CDR2 YSLEER. The CDR3 coding sequence is TGCGCCAGCAGCCAAGATTTCCCTGGGGCCAACGTCCTGACTTTC. Encoded protein: CASSQDFPGANVLTF.

V usage is TRBV5-8 and J usage is TRBJ2-7; 15 nucleotides line up with TRBD2. The V gene's germline CDR1 is SGHTS and CDR2 YDEGEE. After removal of 0 bases from V and 2 bases from J, the junction contained 3 bases not matched to a gene. The CDR3 has 17 residues. Written as DNA, the CDR3 is TGTGCCAGCAGCTTGGGGGGACTAGCGGGAGGTGCCTACGAGCAGTACTTC. This translates into CASSLGGLAGGAYEQYF. The whole variable domain, filled in from reference TRBV5-8 and TRBJ2-7, reads EAGVTQSPTHLIKTRGQQATLRCSPISGHTSVYWYQQALGLGLQFLLWYDEGEERNRGNFPPRFSGRQFPNYSSELNVNALELEDSALYLCASSLGGLAGGAYEQYFGPGTRLTVT.

This chain links TRBV7-9 with TRBJ1-5; perhaps TRBD1 as D (6 bases). The CDR3 has 16 residues. V was clipped by 1 base and J by 10 bases, with 20 bases between them. Looked up from germline, CDR1 is SEHNR and CDR2 is FQNEAQ (reference sequence). As DNA, the CDR3 is TGTGCCAGCAGCTTAGTATCTGCCGGGGGCCAGGAACCCCAGCATTTT. This sequence encodes CASSLVSAGGQEPQHF.

The chain carries TRBV27 and TRBJ2-7, with 8 bases matching TRBD1. CDR3 length: 14 amino acids. The germline CDR1 and CDR2 sequences are MNHEY and SMNVEV (reference sequence). The J segment lost 1 base and the V segment lost 7 bases, leaving 6 bases of the junction unmatched. The CDR3 DNA sequence: TGTGCCAGCATCGACAGGGGAGCTTCCTACGAGCAGTACTTC. As protein: CASIDRGASYEQYF.

V and J are TRBV4-3 and TRBJ2-1, with 9 bases aligning to TRBD2. The germline CDR1 and CDR2 sequences are LGHNA and YSLEER. V gave up 0 bases and J gave up 1 base; unmatched junction bases: 10. The CDR3 spans 19 residues. As DNA, the CDR3 is TGCGCCAGCAGCCAAGATATTTACGGGACTAGCAGTTCCTACAATGAGCAGTTCTTC. This sequence encodes CASSQDIYGTSSSYNEQFF.

The chain employs TRBV6-1 and TRBJ2-7, with a tentative D call TRBD2 (5 bases). CDR1 and CDR2 (germline): MNHNS, SASEGT. Trimming removed 2 bases at V and 0 bases at J, with 17 bases between. CDR3 length: 17 amino acids. The CDR3 here is CASSEFTASLGSYEQYF. DNA for the CDR3: TGTGCCAGCAGTGAATTCACGGCTAGCTTGGGCTCCTACGAGCAGTACTTC.

A few counts support this clone. The gene calls are TRBV30 and TRBJ1-1, with 7 bases lining up with TRBD1. The V segment lost 5 bases and the J segment 0 bases; nucleotides outside the gene matches: 9. This CDR3 region has 15 residues. Germline V gene data show CDR1 as GTSNPN and CDR2 as SVGIG (reference sequence). DNA of the CDR3: TGTGCCTGGGACCGGGACAGAGGTTTGAACACTGAAGCTTTCTTT. It is translated as CAWDRDRGLNTEAFF.

In the case of this clone: Other DNA sequences in this sample translate to the same CDR3. The rearrangement joins TRBV28 to TRBJ1-1; no clear D. Per the germline V gene, CDR1 is MDHEN and CDR2 is SYDVKM. V was pared by 3 bases and J by 1 base, with 6 bases between. The CDR3 spans 13 residues. The CDR3 spells CASSLAGNTEAFF. As DNA, the CDR3 is TGTGCCAGCAGTTTGGCTGGGAACACTGAAGCTTTCTTT.

The chain has TRBV7-9 and TRBJ1-5; 11 bases match TRBD1. The CDR3 has 18 residues. The V gene end was trimmed by 4 bases and the J gene end by 3 bases; junction bases not matched to a gene: 11. Germline loops: CDR1 SEHNR, CDR2 FQNEAQ (reference sequence). The CDR3 coding sequence is TGTGCCAGCAGCTCCTTTCGGGGGGACAGGGGGATCAATCAGCCCCAGCATTTT. This encodes CASSSFRGDRGINQPQHF.

The V and J genes are TRBV10-3 and TRBJ1-1; D is uncertain. CDR3 length equals 14 residues. Trimming pared 3 bases from V and 0 bases from J, leaving 8 bases between. CDR1 ENHRY and CDR2 SYGVKD come from the germline V gene. CDR3 in amino acids: CAISDPPLNTEAFF. CDR3 DNA sequence: TGTGCCATCAGTGACCCCCCTTTGAACACTGAAGCTTTCTTT.